The clone carrying this T cell receptor (beta chain) was seen repeatedly, ten times or more. Its matching antigen is unknown. The data were obtained in a study of naive and memory T cell subsets. Germline CDR1 is LNHDA and CDR2 is SQIVND (reference sequence). Trimming removed 8 bases from V and 7 bases from J, with 17 bases in between. The CDR3 consists of 13 residues. Four PCR rounds used nested alpha and beta constant region primers plus the SP2 primer. TCRdb independently ran MiXCR on the UMI-ligation and nested PCR reads; one entry per CDR3 protein. The sample contains around 37,000 distinct CDR3 sequences, 9.5% to 12% of which appear only once. Findings and caveats of the study: The RNA method is potentially sensitive to activation and differentiation changes.

Treatment described: skin biopsy from PPD injection site in Mantoux-positive individual. An oligonucleotide containing a UMI was ligated to the 3' end of TCR cDNA. Individuals with a positive Mantoux test gave biopsies from PPD-injected skin. This chain links TRBV19 with TRBJ1-1; no clear D. This TCR was recovered from an adult in good health. Sequences were derived from skin, sampled from a tuberculin skin test site. CDR3 in DNA: TGTGCCAGTTCGTCCCAGTTACTTGGTGAAGCTTTCTTT. Translated, it gives CASSSQLLGEAFF.